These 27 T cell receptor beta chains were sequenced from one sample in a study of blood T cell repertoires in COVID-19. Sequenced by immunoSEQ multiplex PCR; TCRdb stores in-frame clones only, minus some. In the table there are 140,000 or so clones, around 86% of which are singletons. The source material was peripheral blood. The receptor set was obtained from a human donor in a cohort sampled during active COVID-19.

As DNA, the CDR3 is TGTGCCAGCAGGCCTAGCGGGAGGGTGGTCAGGCAGTACTTC. It yields the protein CASRPSGRVVRQYF. The chain has TRBV28 and TRBJ2-7; TRBD2 matches 12 bases. The CDR3 spans 14 residues. The junction had 9 bases not matched to a gene; V was cut back by 6 bases and J by 9 bases. Germline CDR1 is MDHEN and CDR2 is SYDVKM.

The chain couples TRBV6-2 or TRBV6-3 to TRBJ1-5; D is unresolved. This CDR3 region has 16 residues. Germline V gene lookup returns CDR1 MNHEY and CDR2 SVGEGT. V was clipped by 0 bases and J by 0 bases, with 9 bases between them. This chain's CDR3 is CASSYSMTNSNQPQHF. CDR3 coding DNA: TGTGCCAGCAGTTACTCGATGACAAATAGCAATCAGCCCCAGCATTTT.

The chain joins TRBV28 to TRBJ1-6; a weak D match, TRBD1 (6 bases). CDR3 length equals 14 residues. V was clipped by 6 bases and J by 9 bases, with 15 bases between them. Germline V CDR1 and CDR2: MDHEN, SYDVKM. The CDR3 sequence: CASSTGPISSPLHF. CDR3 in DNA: TGTGCCAGCAGCACAGGGCCCATAAGTTCACCCCTCCACTTT.

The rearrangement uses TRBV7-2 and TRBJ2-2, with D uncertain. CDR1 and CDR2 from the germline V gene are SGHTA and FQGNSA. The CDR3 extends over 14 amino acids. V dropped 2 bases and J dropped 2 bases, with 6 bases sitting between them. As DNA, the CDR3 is TGTGCCAGCAGCTTACGTCCTAACACCGGGGAGCTGTTTTTT. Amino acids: CASSLRPNTGELFF.

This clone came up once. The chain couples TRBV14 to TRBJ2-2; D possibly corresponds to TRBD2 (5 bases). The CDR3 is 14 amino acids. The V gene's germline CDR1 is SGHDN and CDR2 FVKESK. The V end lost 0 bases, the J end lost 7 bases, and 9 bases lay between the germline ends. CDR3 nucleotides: TGTGCCAGCAGCCAAGACGAGGGTTACGGGGAGCTGTTTTTT. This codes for CASSQDEGYGELFF.

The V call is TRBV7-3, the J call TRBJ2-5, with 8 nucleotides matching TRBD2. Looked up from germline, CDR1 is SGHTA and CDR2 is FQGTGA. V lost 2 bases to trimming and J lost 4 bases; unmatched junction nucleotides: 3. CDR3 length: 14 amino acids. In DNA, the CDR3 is TGTGCCAGCAGCTTACGGGGGGGTTTAGAGACCCAGTACTTC. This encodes CASSLRGGLETQYF.

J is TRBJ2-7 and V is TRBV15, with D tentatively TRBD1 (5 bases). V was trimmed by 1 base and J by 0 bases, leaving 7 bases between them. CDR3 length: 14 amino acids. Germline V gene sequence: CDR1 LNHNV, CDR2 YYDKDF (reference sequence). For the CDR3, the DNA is TGTGCCACCAGCAGAGGCGACAGCTCCTACGAGCAGTACTTC. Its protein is CATSRGDSSYEQYF.

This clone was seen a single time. DNA for the CDR3: TGTGCCAGCAGCCAACGTGGGACTGACCAAGAGACCCAGTACTTC. Residues: CASSQRGTDQETQYF. V and J are TRBV4-2 and TRBJ2-5; D is perhaps TRBD2 (6 bases). Germline V gene sequence: CDR1 LGHNA, CDR2 YNFKEQ. The CDR3 sequence is 15 residues long. Trimming pared 2 bases from V and 0 bases from J, leaving 10 bases between.

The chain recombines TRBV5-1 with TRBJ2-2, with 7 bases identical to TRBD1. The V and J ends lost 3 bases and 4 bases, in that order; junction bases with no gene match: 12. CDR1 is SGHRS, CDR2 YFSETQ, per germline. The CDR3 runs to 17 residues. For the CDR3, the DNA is TGCGCCAGCAGCTCGAATCTACCGGACAGGAGCACCGGGGAGCTGTTTTTT. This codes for CASSSNLPDRSTGELFF.

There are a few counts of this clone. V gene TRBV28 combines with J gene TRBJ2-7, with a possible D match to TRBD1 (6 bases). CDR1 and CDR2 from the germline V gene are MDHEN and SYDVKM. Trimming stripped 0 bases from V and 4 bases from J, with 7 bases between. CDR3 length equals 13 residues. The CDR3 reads CASSLWDRYEQYF. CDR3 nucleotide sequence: TGTGCCAGCAGTTTATGGGACAGATACGAGCAGTACTTC.

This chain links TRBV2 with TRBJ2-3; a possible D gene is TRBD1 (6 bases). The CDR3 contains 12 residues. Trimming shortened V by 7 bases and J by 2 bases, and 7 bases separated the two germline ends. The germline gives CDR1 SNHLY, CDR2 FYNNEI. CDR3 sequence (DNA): TGTGCCAGCACAGGGGACACAGATACGCAGTATTTT. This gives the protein CASTGDTDTQYF.

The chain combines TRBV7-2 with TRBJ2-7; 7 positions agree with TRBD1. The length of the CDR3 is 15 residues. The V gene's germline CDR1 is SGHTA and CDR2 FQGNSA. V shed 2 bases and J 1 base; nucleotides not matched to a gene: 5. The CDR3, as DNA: TGTGCCAGCAGCTTATCGCCACAGGGGTCCTACGAGCAGTACTTC. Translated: CASSLSPQGSYEQYF.

CDR3 in DNA: TGTGCCAGCAGTACCGGGACAGGGCAATACGAGCAGTACTTC. It specifies CASSTGTGQYEQYF. The chain employs TRBV28 and TRBJ2-7, with TRBD1 identical over 9 bases. This CDR3 spans 14 amino acids. J gave up 4 bases and V 5 bases, and 6 bases lay outside the gene matches. The germline V gene has CDR1 MDHEN and CDR2 SYDVKM.

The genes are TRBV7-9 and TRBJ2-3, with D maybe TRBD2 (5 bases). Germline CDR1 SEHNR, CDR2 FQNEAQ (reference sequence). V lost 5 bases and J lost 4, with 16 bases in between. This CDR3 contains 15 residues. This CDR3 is CASSPTLTIPDTQYF. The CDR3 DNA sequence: TGTGCCAGCAGCCCTACCCTGACTATACCAGATACGCAGTATTTT.

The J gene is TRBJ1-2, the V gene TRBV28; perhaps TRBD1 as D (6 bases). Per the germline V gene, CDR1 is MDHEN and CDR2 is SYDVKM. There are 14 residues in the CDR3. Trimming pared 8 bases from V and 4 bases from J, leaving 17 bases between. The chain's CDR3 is CASLGGGYSYGYTF. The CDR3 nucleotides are TGTGCCAGCCTGGGAGGGGGTTACTCCTATGGCTACACCTTC.

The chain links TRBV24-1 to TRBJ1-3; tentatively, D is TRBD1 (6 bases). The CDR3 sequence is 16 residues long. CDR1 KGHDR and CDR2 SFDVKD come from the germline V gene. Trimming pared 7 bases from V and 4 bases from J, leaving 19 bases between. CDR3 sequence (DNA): TGTGCCACCAGAGGACAGAGTAGCGTCGAAGGAAACACCATATATTTT. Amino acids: CATRGQSSVEGNTIYF.

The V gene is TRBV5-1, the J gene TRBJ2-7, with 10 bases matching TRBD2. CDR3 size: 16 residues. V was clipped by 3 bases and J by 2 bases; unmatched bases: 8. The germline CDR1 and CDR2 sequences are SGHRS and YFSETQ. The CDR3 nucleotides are TGCGCCAGCAGCTGGAGGCGGACTAGCGGTACCTACGAGCAGTACTTC. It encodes CASSWRRTSGTYEQYF. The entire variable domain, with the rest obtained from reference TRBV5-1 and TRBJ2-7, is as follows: KAGVTQTPRYLIKTRGQQVTLSCSPISGHRSVSWYQQTPGQGLQFLFEYFSETQRNKGNFPGRFSGRQFSNSRSEMNVSTLELGDSALYLCASSWRRTSGTYEQYFGPGTRLTVT.

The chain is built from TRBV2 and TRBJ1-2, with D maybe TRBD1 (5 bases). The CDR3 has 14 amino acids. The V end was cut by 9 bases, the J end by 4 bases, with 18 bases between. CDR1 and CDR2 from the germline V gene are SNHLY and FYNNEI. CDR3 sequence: CASTGSSLVYGYTF. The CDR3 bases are TGTGCCAGTACAGGTTCGTCTTTGGTCTATGGCTACACCTTC.

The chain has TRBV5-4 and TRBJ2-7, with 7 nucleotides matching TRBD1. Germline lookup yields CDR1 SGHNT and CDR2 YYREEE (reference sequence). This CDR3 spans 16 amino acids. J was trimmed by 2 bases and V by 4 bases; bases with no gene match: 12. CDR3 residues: CASSGPTGRKPYEQYF. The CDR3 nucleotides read TGTGCCAGCAGCGGCCCGACAGGGCGAAAACCCTACGAGCAGTACTTC.

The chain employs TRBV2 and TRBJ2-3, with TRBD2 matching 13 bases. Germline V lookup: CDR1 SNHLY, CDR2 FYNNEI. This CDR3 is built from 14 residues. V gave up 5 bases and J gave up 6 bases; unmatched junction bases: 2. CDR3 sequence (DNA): TGTGCCAGCAGTCAGACTAGCGGGAGGGATACGCAGTATTTT. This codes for CASSQTSGRDTQYF.

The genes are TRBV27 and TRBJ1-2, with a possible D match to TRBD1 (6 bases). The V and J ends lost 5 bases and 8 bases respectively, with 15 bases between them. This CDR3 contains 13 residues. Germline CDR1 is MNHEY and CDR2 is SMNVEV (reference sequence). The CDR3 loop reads CASSRAGAQGYTF. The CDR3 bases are TGTGCCAGCAGTAGGGCGGGGGCGCAGGGCTACACCTTC.

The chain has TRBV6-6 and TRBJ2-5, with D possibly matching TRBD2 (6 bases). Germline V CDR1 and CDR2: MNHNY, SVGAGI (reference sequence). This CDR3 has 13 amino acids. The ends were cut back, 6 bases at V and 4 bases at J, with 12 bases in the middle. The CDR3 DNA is TGTGCCAGCAGGAGAGTGGGGGGAGAGACCCAGTACTTC. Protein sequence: CASRRVGGETQYF.

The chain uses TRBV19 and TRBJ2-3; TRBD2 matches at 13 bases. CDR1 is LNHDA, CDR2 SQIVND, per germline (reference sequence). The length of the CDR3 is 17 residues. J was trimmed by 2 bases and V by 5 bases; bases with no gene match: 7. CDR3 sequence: CASSVRLAGGITDTQYF. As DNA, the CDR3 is TGTGCCAGTAGTGTCAGACTAGCGGGAGGTATCACAGATACGCAGTATTTT.

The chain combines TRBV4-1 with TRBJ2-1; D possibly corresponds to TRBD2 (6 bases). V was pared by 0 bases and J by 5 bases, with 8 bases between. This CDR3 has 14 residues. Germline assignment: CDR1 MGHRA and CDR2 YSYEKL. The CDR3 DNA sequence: TGCGCCAGCAGCCAAGAGGAGCGGGACAATGAGCAGTTCTTC. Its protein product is CASSQEERDNEQFF.

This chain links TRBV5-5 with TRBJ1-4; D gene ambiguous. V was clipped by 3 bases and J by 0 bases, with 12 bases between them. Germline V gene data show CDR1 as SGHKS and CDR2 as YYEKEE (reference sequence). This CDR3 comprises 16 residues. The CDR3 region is CASSSGLTPTNEKLFF. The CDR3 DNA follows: TGTGCCAGCAGCTCAGGACTAACACCAACTAATGAAAAACTGTTTTTT.

The CDR3 nucleotides read TGTGCCAGCAGCCACCATGCCGGGGGGTGGAACACTGAAGCTTTCTTT. As protein: CASSHHAGGWNTEAFF. V usage is TRBV14 and J usage is TRBJ1-1, with D possibly being TRBD1 (5 bases). Germline CDR1 reads SGHDN; CDR2 reads FVKESK. Trimming shortened V by 3 bases and J by 1 base, and 15 bases separated the two germline ends. This CDR3 region has 16 residues.

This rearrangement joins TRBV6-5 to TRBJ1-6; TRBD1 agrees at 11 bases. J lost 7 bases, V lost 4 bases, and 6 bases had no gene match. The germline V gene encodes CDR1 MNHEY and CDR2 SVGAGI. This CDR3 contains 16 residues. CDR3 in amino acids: CASSFSRDRGNSPLHF. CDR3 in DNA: TGTGCCAGCAGTTTTTCCCGGGACAGGGGGAATTCACCCCTCCACTTT.